This entry features one T cell receptor beta chain sequence. Its cognate antigen is unknown. The data were obtained in a study of cytomegalovirus exposure and HLA in healthy donors. The wider study: Prior work identified 100 million to 130 million unique TCR beta sequences in roughly 190 million T cells. Study-wide results and limits: Excluded: some indistinguishable V segments such as TRBV6-2 and TRBV6-3.

60 Vbeta and 13 Jbeta primers were used in PCR. Original analysis: The authors later counted roughly 77 million unique TCR beta chains, 9.5 million to 13 million of them shared. Produced via immunoSEQ multiplex PCR; TCRdb's table is partial and in-frame only. V and J calls and clone size come straight from that table; D and trimming were deduced from the DNA. The table includes some 160,000 clones, around three quarters detected once. V shed 1 base, J shed 3 bases, and the junction held 2 bases outside the gene matches. The CDR3 is 14 residues long. Per germline, CDR1 SGHNT and CDR2 YYREEE (reference sequence).

Sequenced: PBMCs. The rearrangement uses TRBV5-4 and TRBJ2-7, with 9 bases matching TRBD1. This TCR came from a man aged 35 to 55 in good health and CMV-seronegative. In DNA form, the CDR3 reads TGTGCCAGCAGCTTGCCGGGACAGGGCTACGAGCAGTACTTC. It yields the protein CASSLPGQGYEQYF.